These 15 T cell receptor beta chains came from one sample sequenced in a study of cytomegalovirus exposure and HLA in healthy donors. The PCR ran on 60 Vbeta and 13 Jbeta primers. Profiled with immunoSEQ multiplex PCR; TCRdb holds only in-frame clones, not every one. The sample includes approximately 50,000 clones. Sequenced input: PBMCs. These receptors were collected from a female donor in good health and CMV-seronegative.

CDR3 in DNA: TGTGCCAGCAGTCCTCCAGGGGGACTTGCAGATACGCAGTATTTT. Its translation is CASSPPGGLADTQYF. The chain carries TRBV27 and TRBJ2-3, with D maybe TRBD1 (7 bases). With 5 bases removed from V and 4 bases from J, the gap between germline ends came to 16 bases. CDR1 MNHEY and CDR2 SMNVEV come from the germline V gene (reference sequence). This CDR3 has 15 amino acids.

The chain employs TRBV4-1 and TRBJ2-3; a possible D gene is TRBD1 (12 bases). The CDR3 totals 19 residues. V was cut by 4 bases and J by 5 bases, with 28 bases left in between. Germline V gene lookup returns CDR1 MGHRA and CDR2 YSYEKL. The CDR3 loop reads CASSLPGTGGGLAGDTQYF. CDR3 in DNA: TGCGCCAGCAGCCTTCCTGGGACAGGGGGCGGACTAGCGGGAGATACGCAGTATTTT.

The V gene is TRBV9, the J gene TRBJ2-5; D not resolved. V lost 2 bases, J lost 1 base, and 12 bases lay in between. The CDR3 runs to 15 residues. Germline V gene lookup returns CDR1 SGDLS and CDR2 YYNGEE. The CDR3 here is CASSVSARTQETQYF. Here the CDR3 DNA reads TGTGCCAGCAGCGTCTCTGCCAGAACCCAAGAGACCCAGTACTTC.

The V and J genes are TRBV12-5 and TRBJ2-6; TRBD2 is a possible D gene (6 bases). Germline V gene sequence: CDR1 LGHNT, CDR2 FRNRAP. V dropped 3 bases and J dropped 0 bases, with 15 bases sitting between them. The CDR3 runs to 18 residues. As DNA, the CDR3 is TGTGCTAGTGGTTTCGGAAGCGGGCGGAGCTCTGGGGCCAACGTCCTGACTTTC. This encodes CASGFGSGRSSGANVLTF.

V usage is TRBV7-9 and J usage is TRBJ1-2; 7 nucleotides agree with TRBD1. CDR3 length: 13 amino acids. V lost 4 bases and J lost 10; bases outside the gene matches: 9. Germline values: CDR1 SEHNR, CDR2 FQNEAQ (reference sequence). CDR3 sequence reads: CASSSGRDRPYTF. The CDR3 nucleotides read TGTGCCAGCAGCTCCGGCCGGGACAGACCCTACACCTTC.

The rearrangement uses TRBV4-2 and TRBJ1-1, with 11 bases matching TRBD1. Germline V CDR1 and CDR2: LGHNA, YNFKEQ. The ends lost 2 bases at V and 5 bases at J; junction bases unmatched: 7. CDR3 length: 16 amino acids. CDR3 sequence reads: CASSQQSGTGGTEAFF. In DNA, the CDR3 is TGTGCCAGCAGCCAACAATCCGGGACAGGGGGAACTGAAGCTTTCTTT.

CDR3 nucleotides: TGTGCCAGCAGCTTGGGACTGATGAACACTGAAGCTTTCTTT. It encodes CASSLGLMNTEAFF. The gene calls are TRBV5-4 and TRBJ1-1; D remains unclear. Germline-derived CDR1 and CDR2 are SGHNT and YYREEE (reference sequence). Trimming removed 0 bases from V and 0 bases from J, with 6 bases in between. The CDR3 covers 14 residues.

The V call is TRBV9, the J call TRBJ2-2; perhaps TRBD1 as D (5 bases). CDR3 size: 14 residues. V lost 1 base to trimming and J lost 6 bases, with 10 bases between them. Germline assignment: CDR1 SGDLS and CDR2 YYNGEE. The CDR3 nucleotides read TGTGCCAGCAGCGTAAATAGGGGCCCCGGGGAGCTGTTTTTT. The encoded protein is CASSVNRGPGELFF.

This chain links TRBV11-2 with TRBJ1-6; D not resolved. The CDR3 consists of 12 residues. Trimming removed 5 bases at V and 9 bases at J, with 8 bases between. CDR1 is SGHAT, CDR2 FQNNGV, per germline. CDR3 DNA sequence: TGTGCCAGCAGCCCCGGGGTTTCACCCCTCCACTTT. This translates into CASSPGVSPLHF.

The chain links TRBV6-1 to TRBJ2-7; a weak D match, TRBD2 (6 bases). V gave up 1 base and J gave up 0 bases, with 13 bases separating them. The CDR3 totals 16 residues. CDR1 and CDR2 from the germline V gene are MNHNS and SASEGT. CDR3 region: CASSEGLGDFSYEQYF. CDR3 bases: TGTGCCAGCAGTGAAGGATTGGGGGACTTCTCCTACGAGCAGTACTTC.

This chain joins TRBV29-1 and TRBJ1-1; the D gene is possibly TRBD1 (5 bases). Germline V gene sequence: CDR1 SQVTM, CDR2 ANQGSEA. The V and J ends lost 0 bases and 5 bases respectively, with 19 bases between them. This CDR3 has 16 amino acids. The CDR3 protein is CSVEDLMSLGGTEAFF. CDR3 coding DNA: TGCAGCGTTGAAGATTTGATGAGCCTGGGGGGGACTGAAGCTTTCTTT.

This chain joins TRBV4-1 and TRBJ2-7; TRBD2 aligns across 9 bases. V lost 1 base to trimming and J lost 4 bases; unmatched junction nucleotides: 11. CDR1 MGHRA and CDR2 YSYEKL come from the germline V gene. This CDR3 has 17 residues. CDR3 loop: CASSQAVREGQFYEQYF. The CDR3 nucleotides are TGCGCCAGCAGCCAAGCGGTGCGGGAGGGCCAATTTTACGAGCAGTACTTC.

The V call is TRBV7-8, the J call TRBJ1-5; D is perhaps TRBD1 (6 bases). Between the trimmed V and J ends, which lost 3 bases and 6 bases, there was a span of 12 bases. Germline CDR1 is SGHVS and CDR2 is FQNEAQ. The CDR3 consists of 14 residues. CDR3 bases: TGTGCCAGCAGCTTTAGCAGGGGAACTCAGCCCCAGCATTTT. Amino acids: CASSFSRGTQPQHF.

This rearrangement joins TRBV29-1 to TRBJ1-1; weak D call: TRBD1 (5 bases). The length of the CDR3 is 11 residues. In germline, CDR1 is SQVTM, CDR2 ANQGSEA. V shed 7 bases and J shed 7 bases, with 13 bases lying between them. The CDR3 spells CSAIRQFEAFF. DNA for the CDR3: TGCAGCGCCATCAGACAGTTTGAAGCTTTCTTT.

The rearrangement joins TRBV2 to TRBJ1-5; 8 positions match TRBD1. CDR1 is SNHLY and CDR2 is FYNNEI in the germline V gene. The V segment lost 5 bases and the J segment 5 bases; nucleotides outside the gene matches: 11. The CDR3 has 16 residues. The CDR3 nucleotides are TGTGCCAGCAGTAGGGGACAGGTCGGGAGGTATCAGCCCCAGCATTTT. Translated, it gives CASSRGQVGRYQPQHF.